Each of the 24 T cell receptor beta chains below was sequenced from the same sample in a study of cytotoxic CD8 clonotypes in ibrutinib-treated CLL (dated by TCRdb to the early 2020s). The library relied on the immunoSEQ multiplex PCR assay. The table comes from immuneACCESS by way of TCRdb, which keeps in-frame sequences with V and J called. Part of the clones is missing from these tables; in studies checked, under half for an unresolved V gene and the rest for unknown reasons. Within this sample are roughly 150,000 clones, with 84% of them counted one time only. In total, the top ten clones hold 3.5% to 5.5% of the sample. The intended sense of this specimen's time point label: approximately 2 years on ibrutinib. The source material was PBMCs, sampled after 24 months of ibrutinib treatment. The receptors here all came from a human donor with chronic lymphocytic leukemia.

The CDR3: CASRGDPGASGRAGADTQYF. The CDR3 region has the DNA TGTGCCAGCAGGGGGGACCCTGGGGCTAGCGGGAGGGCCGGCGCAGATACGCAGTATTTT. The V and J genes are TRBV9 and TRBJ2-3; TRBD2 matches at 12 bases. Germline assignment: CDR1 SGDLS and CDR2 YYNGEE. This CDR3 comprises 20 residues. The ends lost 5 bases at V and 4 bases at J; junction bases unmatched: 20.

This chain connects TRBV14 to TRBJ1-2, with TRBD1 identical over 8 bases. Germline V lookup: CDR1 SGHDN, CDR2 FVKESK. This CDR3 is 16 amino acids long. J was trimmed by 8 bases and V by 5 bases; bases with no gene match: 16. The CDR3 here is CASSILPGQGIYGYTF. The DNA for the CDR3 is TGTGCCAGCAGCATCCTACCCGGACAGGGAATATACGGCTACACCTTC.

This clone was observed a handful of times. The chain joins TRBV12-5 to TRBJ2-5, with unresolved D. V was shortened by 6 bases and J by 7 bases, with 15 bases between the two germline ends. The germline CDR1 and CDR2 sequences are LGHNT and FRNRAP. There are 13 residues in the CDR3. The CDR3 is CASGLDIGWTQYF. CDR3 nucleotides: TGTGCTAGTGGCCTAGACATCGGGTGGACCCAGTACTTC.

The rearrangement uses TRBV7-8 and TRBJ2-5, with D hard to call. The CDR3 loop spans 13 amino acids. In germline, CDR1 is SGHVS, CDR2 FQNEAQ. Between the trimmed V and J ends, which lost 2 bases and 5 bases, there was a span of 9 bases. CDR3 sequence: CASSLQGRETQYF. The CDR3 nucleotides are TGTGCCAGCAGCTTACAAGGAAGGGAGACCCAGTACTTC.

CDR3 in amino acids: CASSLVAYSEAFF. Written as DNA, the CDR3 is TGTGCCAGCAGCTTAGTGGCTTACTCTGAAGCTTTCTTT. This chain uses TRBV7-2 with TRBJ1-1; D is undetermined. Between the trimmed V and J ends, which lost 1 base and 6 bases, there was a span of 9 bases. The germline V gene encodes CDR1 SGHTA and CDR2 FQGNSA. The CDR3 extends over 13 amino acids.

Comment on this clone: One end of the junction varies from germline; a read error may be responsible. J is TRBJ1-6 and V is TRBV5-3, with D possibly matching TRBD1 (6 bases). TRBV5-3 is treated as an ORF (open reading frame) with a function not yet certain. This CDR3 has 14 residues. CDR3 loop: CASSLRPGVAALHF. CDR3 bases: TGTGCCAGCAGCTTGAGGCCAGGGGTAGCGGCCCTCCACTTT.

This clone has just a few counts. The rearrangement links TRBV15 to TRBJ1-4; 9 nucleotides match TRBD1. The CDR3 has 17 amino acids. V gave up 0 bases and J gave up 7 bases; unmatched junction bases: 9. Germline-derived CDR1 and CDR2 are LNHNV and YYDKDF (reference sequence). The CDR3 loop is CATSREGRGTGSEKLFF. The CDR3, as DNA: TGTGCCACCAGCAGAGAAGGAAGGGGGACAGGGAGTGAAAAACTGTTTTTT. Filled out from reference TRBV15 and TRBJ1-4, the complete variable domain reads DAMVIQNPRYQVTQFGKPVTLSCSQTLNHNVMYWYQQKSSQAPKLLFHYYDKDFNNEADTPDNFQSRRPNTSFCFLDIRSPGLGDTAMYLCATSREGRGTGSEKLFFGSGTQLSVL.

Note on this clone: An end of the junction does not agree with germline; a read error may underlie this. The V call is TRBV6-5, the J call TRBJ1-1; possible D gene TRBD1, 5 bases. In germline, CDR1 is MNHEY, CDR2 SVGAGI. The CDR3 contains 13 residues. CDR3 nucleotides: TGTGCCATCAGTCAATGGGGGAGCACTGAAGCTTTCTTT. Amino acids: CAISQWGSTEAFF.

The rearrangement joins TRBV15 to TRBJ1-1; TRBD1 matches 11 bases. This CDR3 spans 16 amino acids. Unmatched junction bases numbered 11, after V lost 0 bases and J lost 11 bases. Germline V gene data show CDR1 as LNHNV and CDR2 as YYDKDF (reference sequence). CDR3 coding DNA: TGTGCCACCAGCAGAGAATTGGACAGGGGGCGAGAGGGGGCTTTCTTT. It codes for CATSRELDRGREGAFF.

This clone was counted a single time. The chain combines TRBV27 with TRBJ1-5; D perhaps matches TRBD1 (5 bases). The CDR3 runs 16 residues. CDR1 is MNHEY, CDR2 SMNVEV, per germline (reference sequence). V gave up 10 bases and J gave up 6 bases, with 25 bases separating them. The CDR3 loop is CATGRLGAQTVQPQHF. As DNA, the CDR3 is TGTGCCACCGGGCGACTTGGGGCTCAAACCGTTCAGCCCCAGCATTTT.

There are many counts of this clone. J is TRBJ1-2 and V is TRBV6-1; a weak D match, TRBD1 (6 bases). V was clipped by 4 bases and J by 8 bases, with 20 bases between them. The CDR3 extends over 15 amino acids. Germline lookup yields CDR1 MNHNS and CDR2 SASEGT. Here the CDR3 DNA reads TGTGCCAGCAGTGCCCAAGGAGGGGGAGGGTTAGGCTACACCTTC. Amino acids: CASSAQGGGGLGYTF.

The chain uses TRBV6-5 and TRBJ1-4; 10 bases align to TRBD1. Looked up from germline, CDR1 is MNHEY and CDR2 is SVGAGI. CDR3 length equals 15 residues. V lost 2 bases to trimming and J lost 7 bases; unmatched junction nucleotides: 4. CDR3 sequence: CASSYPDRGVEKLFF. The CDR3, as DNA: TGTGCCAGCAGTTACCCGGACAGGGGGGTTGAAAAACTGTTTTTT.

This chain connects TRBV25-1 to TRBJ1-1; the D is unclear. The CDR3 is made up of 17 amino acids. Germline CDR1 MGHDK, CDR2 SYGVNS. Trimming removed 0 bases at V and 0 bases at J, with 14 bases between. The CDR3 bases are TGTGCCAGCAGTGAATATAATCCCAGATTAATGAACACTGAAGCTTTCTTT. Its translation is CASSEYNPRLMNTEAFF. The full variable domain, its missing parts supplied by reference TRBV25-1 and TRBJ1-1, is EADIYQTPRYLVIGTGKKITLECSQTMGHDKMYWYQQDPGMELHLIHYSYGVNSTEKGDLSSESTVSRIRTEHFPLTLESARPSHTSQYLCASSEYNPRLMNTEAFFGQGTRLTVV.

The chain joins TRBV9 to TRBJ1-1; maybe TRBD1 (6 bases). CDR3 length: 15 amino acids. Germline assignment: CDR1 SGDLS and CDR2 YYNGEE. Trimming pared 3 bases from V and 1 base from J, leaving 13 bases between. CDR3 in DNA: TGTGCCAGCAGCGCCACCCGGACAGAGAACACTGAAGCTTTCTTT. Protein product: CASSATRTENTEAFF.

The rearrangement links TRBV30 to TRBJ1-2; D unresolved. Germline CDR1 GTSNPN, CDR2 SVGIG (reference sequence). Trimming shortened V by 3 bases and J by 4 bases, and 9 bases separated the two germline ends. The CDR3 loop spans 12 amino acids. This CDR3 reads CAWRDNSYGYTF. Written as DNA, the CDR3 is TGTGCCTGGAGGGATAATTCCTATGGCTACACCTTC.

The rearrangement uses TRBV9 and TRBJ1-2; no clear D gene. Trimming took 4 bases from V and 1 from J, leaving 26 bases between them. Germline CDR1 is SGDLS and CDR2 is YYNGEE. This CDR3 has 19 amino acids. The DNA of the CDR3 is TGTGCCAGCAGCTCCGATAGCGGGAGATTGGTAGTCCTTAACTATGGCTACACCTTC. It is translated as CASSSDSGRLVVLNYGYTF.

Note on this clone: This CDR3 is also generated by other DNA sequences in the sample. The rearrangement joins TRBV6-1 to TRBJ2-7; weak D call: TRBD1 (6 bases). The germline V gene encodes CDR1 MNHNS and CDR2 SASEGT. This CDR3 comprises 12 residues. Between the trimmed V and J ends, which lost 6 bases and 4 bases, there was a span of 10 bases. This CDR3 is CASRPQGYEQYF. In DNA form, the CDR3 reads TGTGCCAGCAGACCCCAGGGGTACGAGCAGTACTTC.

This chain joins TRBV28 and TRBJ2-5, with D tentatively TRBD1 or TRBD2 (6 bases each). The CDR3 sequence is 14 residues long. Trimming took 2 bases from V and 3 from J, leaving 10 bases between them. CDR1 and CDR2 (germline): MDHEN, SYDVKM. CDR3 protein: CASSLRGQKETQYF. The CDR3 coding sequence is TGTGCCAGCAGTTTACGGGGGCAGAAAGAGACCCAGTACTTC.

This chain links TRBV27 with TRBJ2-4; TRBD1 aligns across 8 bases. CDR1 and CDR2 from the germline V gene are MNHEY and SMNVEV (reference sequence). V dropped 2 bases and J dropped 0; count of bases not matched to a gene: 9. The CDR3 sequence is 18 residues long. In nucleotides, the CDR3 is TGTGCCAGCAGTTTAGAGGCTACAGGGGGACTAGCCAAAAACATTCAGTACTTC. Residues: CASSLEATGGLAKNIQYF.

The CDR3 DNA reads as TGCGCCAGCAGCTTGGTCGGCGGAAACACCGGGGAGCTGTTTTTT. Its translation: CASSLVGGNTGELFF. This chain uses TRBV5-1 with TRBJ2-2; D gene uncertain. Trimming took off 0 bases at V and 2 bases at J, with 8 bases between the two ends. The germline V gene encodes CDR1 SGHRS and CDR2 YFSETQ. The CDR3 sequence is 15 residues long.

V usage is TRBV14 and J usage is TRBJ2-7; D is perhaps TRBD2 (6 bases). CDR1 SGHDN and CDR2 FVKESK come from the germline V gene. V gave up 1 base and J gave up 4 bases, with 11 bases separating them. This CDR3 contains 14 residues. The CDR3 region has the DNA TGTGCCAGCAGCCAAGGGAGGGCCGGGTACGAGCAGTACTTC. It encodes CASSQGRAGYEQYF.

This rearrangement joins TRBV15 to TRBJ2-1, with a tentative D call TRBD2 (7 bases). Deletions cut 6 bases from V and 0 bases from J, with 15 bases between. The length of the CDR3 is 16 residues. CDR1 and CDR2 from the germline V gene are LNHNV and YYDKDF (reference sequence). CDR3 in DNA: TGTGCCACCAGGGGAGGGGGACGGGGCTCCTACAATGAGCAGTTCTTC. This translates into CATRGGGRGSYNEQFF.

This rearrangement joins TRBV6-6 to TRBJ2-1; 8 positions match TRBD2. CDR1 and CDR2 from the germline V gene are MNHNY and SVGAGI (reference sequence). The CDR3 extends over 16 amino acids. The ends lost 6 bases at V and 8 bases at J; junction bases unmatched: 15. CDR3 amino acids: CASSRVGAGGGDEQFF. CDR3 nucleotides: TGTGCCAGCAGCCGCGTAGGGGCGGGGGGTGGTGATGAGCAGTTCTTC.

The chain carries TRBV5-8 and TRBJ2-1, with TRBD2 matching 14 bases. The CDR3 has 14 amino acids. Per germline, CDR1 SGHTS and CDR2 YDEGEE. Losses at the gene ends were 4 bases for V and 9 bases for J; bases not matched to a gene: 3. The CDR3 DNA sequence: TGTGCCAGCAGCCGGGGACTAGCGGGAGCTGAGCAGTTCTTC. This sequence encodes CASSRGLAGAEQFF.